The present T cell receptor (beta chain) was sequenced within a study of shared T cell receptors in the human thymus. The protocol was immunoSEQ multiplex PCR, while the TCRdb copy is restricted to in-frame clones and leaves out a portion. The repertoire holds about 380,000 clones, approximately 95% seen once, with approximately 0.018% in the top ten. Trimming took 5 bases from V and 2 from J; bases not matched to a gene: 11. This CDR3 is built from 17 residues. Germline CDR1 and CDR2: SEHNR and FQNEAQ (reference sequence). The sequencing sample was made of thymocytes. The origin of this receptor is a human donor. The chain couples TRBV7-9 to TRBJ2-3; the match to TRBD1 covers 9 bases. Written as DNA, the CDR3 is TGTGCCAGCAGCAAGGACAGGGGTAGTCGTCACACAGATACGCAGTATTTT. This codes for CASSKDRGSRHTDTQYF. Full variable domain (missing parts from reference TRBV7-9 and TRBJ2-3): DTGVSQNPRHKITKRGQNVTFRCDPISEHNRLYWYRQTLGQGPEFLTYFQNEAQLEKSRLLSDRFSAERPKGSFSTLEIQRTEQGDSAMYLCASSKDRGSRHTDTQYFGPGTRLTVL.